This T cell receptor beta chain comes out of a study of blood T cells in healthy people across ages. Overall study findings and caveats: Roughly linearly, TCR beta diversity per million T cells fell as age increased. Diversity estimates drawn from one million T cells were deemed underestimates.

Germline lookup yields CDR1 SGDLS and CDR2 YYNGEE. J was trimmed by 2 bases and V by 1 base; bases with no gene match: 3. This CDR3 spans 15 amino acids. A second PCR, run for about 6 to 11 cycles, used a sample-barcoded 5' primer plus a J-beta primer mix. Each TCR beta cDNA got a 12-nucleotide random molecular identifier. Each CDR3 protein is one row after TCRdb ran MiXCR on the 5' RACE reads. The data show roughly 1,800,000 distinct CDR3 sequences, about 50% seen once. On this clonotype itself: Its antigen is unknown.

In each sample, at least 7 million PBMCs were isolated. The receptor was isolated from a woman in her thirties or forties in good health. Sequenced: blood. The J gene is TRBJ2-3, the V gene TRBV9; 8 positions match TRBD2. CDR3 bases: TGTGCCAGCAGCGTACAGCGGGGGTCCACAGATACGCAGTATTTT. The encoded protein is CASSVQRGSTDTQYF. Drawing the rest from reference TRBV9 and TRBJ2-3, the complete variable domain is DSGVTQTPKHLITATGQRVTLRCSPRSGDLSVYWYQQSLDQGLQFLIQYYNGEERAKGNILERFSAQQFPDLHSELNLSSLELGDSALYFCASSVQRGSTDTQYFGPGTRLTVL.